This TCR beta chain emerged from a study of molecular identifiers for immune sequencing clone quantification. Turning to the study itself: In replicates, RNA taken from roughly 20,000 or 100,000 naive CD8 cells was divided five ways, and four portions underwent sequencing.

One entry per CDR3 protein results from TCRdb running MiXCR on the PCR reads. Of hundreds of thousands of distinct CDR3 sequences listed, 24% are singletons. CDR3 size: 17 residues. V was clipped by 8 bases and J by 0 bases, with 23 bases between them. Sequenced: naive CD8+ T cells from blood, with Jurkat cell RNA spiked in. As to subset: FACS-sorted CD8+CD4-CCR7+CD45RA+ naive T cells. The chain combines TRBV5-3 with TRBJ1-1; unclear D gene. TRBV5-3 is sorted into the ORF group, with uncertain function. This clonotype originated in a human donor in good health. Some libraries in this study had Jurkat cell RNA spiked in. Here the CDR3 reads CASGLDDGLLMNTEAFF. For the CDR3, the DNA is TGTGCCAGCGGCCTGGACGACGGGTTACTAATGAACACTGAAGCTTTCTTT.